This T cell receptor beta chain emerged from a study of blood T cell repertoires in COVID-19. Only in-frame clones appear in the TCRdb table, and some are missing; sequencing was by immunoSEQ multiplex PCR. The data hold under 200,000 clones, with about 90% observed a single time. Sequenced input: peripheral blood. The sequence was collected from a man aged 18 to 29 with active or convalescent COVID-19.

The CDR3 region is CASTLRTGAMNTEAFF. The CDR3, as DNA: TGTGCCAGTACCCTCCGGACAGGGGCGATGAACACTGAAGCTTTCTTT. This chain connects TRBV19 to TRBJ1-1; the match to TRBD1 covers 9 bases. Trimming at V came to 7 bases and at J to 0 bases, leaving 9 bases not matched to a gene. The CDR3 loop spans 16 amino acids. CDR1 is LNHDA, CDR2 SQIVND, per germline (reference sequence).